This T cell receptor beta chain was recorded in a study of T cells expressing NK-cell markers. From germline, CDR1 is LGHDT and CDR2 YNNKEL (reference sequence). This CDR3 comprises 16 residues. After re-calling the 5' RACE reads, TCRdb lists one entry per CDR3 protein, DNA absent. This sample lists hundreds of thousands of distinct CDR3 sequences; its ten largest clones have approximately 3.5%. The specimen was blood T cells: a sorted CD56 or NKG2C T cell subset, CD4+ or CD8+ T cells, or bulk PBMC T cells (not recorded which). The origin of this receptor is a man in his late teens or twenties in good health. V is TRBV3-1 and J is TRBJ1-1. The CDR3 reads CASSPLHVTRSTEAFF.